This TCR beta chain was sequenced during a study of identifying expanded T cells in peripheral blood. Profiling relied on immunoSEQ multiplex PCR, and the TCRdb table lists in-frame clones only, not all of them. Of about 100,000 clones in the sample, around 90% were seen once. Germline trimming cut 4 bases from V and 7 bases from J; bases unmatched to any gene: 8. There are 14 residues in the CDR3. Germline assignment: CDR1 SGHRS and CDR2 YFSETQ. This clone appeared a few times. What it binds is unknown. Healthy donors had no documented immune events, such as infections, while sampled. Overall study findings and caveats: Approximately two-week clone count variance significantly increased as total template count grew.

This TCR was recovered from a person aged 18-69 years in good health. The chain carries TRBV5-1 and TRBJ1-2; 9 nucleotides agree with TRBD1. The sample taken for sequencing was blood. CDR3 protein: CASSLPTGGGGYTF. The CDR3 DNA is TGCGCCAGCAGCCTACCCACAGGGGGCGGTGGCTACACCTTC.